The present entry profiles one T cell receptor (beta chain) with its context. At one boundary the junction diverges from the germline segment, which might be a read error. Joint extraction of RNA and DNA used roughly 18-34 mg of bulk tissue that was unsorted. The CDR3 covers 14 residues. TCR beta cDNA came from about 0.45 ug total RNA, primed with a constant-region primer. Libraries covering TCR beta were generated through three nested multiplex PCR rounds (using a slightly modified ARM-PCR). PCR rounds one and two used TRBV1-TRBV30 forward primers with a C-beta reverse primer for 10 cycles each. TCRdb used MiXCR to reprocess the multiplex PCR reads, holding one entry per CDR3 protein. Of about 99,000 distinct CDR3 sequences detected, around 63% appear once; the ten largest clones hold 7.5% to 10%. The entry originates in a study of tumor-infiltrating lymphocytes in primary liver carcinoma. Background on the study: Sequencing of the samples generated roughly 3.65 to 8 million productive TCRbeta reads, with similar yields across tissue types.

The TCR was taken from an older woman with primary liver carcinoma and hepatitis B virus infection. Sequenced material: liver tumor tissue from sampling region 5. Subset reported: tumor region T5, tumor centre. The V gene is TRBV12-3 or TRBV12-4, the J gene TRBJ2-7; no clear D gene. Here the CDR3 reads CTSSPTRPFYEQYF. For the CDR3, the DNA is TGTACCAGCAGTCCGACCCGACCTTTCTACGAGCAGTACTTC.